This T cell receptor beta chain was recorded in a study of T cell repertoires in ileal Crohn's disease. Study as a whole: Postoperative therapy was given to about half: more than 10 thiopurines, about 20 anti-TNF agents.

Study conclusions and caveats: Clonality above 26.8% at surgery always came with endoscopic recurrence. Active smokers at surgery had more clonal expansions than non-smokers. Compared with CD4 T cells, sorted CD8 cells carried more expanded clones.

Clones were read by immunoSEQ multiplex PCR, and TCRdb kept only the in-frame ones, dropping some. The sample lists about 1,400 clones, about four fifths occurring once. Of note for this clone: Its antigen is still unknown.

The sequence was collected from an adult with Crohn's disease. The sequencing input was ileal tissue.

CDR3 region: CSVDTGGDTQYF. In DNA form, the CDR3 reads TGCAGCGTTGACACAGGAGGGGATACGCAGTATTTT. V usage is TRBV29-1 and J usage is TRBJ2-3; perhaps TRBD2 as D (6 bases). The V and J ends lost 3 bases and 6 bases respectively, with 10 bases between them. The CDR3 is made up of 12 amino acids. Germline CDR1 and CDR2: SQVTM and ANQGSEA.